This section outlines one T cell receptor (beta chain) sequence together with its context. What it recognizes is unknown. The germline V and J ends were trimmed by 2 bases and 5 bases, with 12 bases remaining between them. The germline V gene encodes CDR1 MNHEY and CDR2 SMNVEV (reference sequence). CDR3 length: 14 residues. The sample belongs to a study of post-analysis software for immune sequencing data. Study as a whole: Relapsing-remitting, secondary progressive and progressive-relapsing forms made up the multiple sclerosis disease courses.

Incorporated into the TCR beta cDNA libraries were unique molecular identifiers, which served to reduce PCR and sequencing biases. Input populations of roughly 1 to 10 million T cells gave rise to some 500,000 cDNA molecules. TCRdb itself ran the PCR reads through MiXCR, one entry per CDR3 protein. The top ten clones hold about 11% of a sample with some 690,000 distinct CDR3 sequences, around 60% of them seen once. General study results and limits: People with multiple sclerosis had a significantly lower normalized Chao1 diversity than controls did. Patients carried roughly 5 TRBV segments more frequently than controls did, and TRBV5-6, TRBV5-1 and TRBV20-1 were among them.

Source material: blood. The TCR was taken from a girl aged 2-10 years with multiple sclerosis. The chain combines TRBV27 with TRBJ2-5; D may be TRBD1 (5 bases). DNA of the CDR3: TGTGCCAGCAGTTTAATTTGGGGCTTGGAGACCCAGTACTTC. It codes for CASSLIWGLETQYF.